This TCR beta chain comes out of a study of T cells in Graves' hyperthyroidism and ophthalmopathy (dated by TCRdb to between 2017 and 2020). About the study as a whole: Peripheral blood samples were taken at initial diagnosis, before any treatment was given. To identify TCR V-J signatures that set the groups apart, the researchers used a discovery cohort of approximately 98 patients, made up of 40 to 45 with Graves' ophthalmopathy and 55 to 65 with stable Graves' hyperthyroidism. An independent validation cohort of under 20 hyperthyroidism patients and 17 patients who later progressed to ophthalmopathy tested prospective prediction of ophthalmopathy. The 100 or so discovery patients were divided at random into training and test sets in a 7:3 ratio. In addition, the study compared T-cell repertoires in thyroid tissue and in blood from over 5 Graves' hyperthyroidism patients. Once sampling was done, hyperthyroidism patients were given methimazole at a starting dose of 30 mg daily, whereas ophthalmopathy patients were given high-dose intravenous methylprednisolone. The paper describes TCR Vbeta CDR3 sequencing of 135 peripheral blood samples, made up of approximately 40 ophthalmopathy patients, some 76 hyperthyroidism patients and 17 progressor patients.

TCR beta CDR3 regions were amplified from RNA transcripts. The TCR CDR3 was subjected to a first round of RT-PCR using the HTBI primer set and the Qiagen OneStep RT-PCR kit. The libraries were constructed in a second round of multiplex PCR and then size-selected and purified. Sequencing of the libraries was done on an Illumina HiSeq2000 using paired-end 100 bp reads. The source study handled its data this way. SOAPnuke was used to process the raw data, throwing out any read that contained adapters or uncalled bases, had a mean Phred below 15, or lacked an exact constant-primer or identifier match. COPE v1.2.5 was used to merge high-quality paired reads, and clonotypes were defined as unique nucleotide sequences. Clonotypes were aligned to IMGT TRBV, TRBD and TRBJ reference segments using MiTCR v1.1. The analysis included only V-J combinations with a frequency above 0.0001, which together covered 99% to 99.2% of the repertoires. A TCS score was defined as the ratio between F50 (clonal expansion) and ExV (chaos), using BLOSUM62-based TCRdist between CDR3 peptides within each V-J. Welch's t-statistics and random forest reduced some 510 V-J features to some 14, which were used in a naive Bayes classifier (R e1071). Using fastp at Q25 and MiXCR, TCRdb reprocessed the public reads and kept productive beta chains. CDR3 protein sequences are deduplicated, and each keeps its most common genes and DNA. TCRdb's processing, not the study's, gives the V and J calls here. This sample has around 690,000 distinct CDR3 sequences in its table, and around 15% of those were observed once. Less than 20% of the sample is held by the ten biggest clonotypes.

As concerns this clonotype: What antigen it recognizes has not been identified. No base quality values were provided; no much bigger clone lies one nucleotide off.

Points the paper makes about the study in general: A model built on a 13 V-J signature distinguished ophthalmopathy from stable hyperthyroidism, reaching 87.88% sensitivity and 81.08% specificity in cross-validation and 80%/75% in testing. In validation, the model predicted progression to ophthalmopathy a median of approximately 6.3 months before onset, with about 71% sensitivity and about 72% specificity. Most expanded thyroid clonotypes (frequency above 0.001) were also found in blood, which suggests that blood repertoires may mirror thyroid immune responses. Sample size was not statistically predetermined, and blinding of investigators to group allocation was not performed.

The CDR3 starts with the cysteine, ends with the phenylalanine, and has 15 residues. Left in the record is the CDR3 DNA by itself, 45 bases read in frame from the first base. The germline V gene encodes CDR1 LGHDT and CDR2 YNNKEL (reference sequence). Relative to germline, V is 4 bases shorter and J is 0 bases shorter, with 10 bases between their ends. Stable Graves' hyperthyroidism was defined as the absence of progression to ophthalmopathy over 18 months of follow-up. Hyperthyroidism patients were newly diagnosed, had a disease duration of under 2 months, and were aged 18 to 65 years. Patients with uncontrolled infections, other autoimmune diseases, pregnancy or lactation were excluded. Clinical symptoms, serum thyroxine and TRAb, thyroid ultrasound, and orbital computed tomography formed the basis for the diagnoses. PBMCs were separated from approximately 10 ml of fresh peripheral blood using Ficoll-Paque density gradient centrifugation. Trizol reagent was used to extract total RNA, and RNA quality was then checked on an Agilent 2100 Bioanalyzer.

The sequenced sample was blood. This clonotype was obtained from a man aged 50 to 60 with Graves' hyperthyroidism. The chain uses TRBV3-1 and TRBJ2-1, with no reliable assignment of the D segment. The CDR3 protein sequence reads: CASSPRLDSYNEQFF. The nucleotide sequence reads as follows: TGTGCCAGCAGCCCTAGACTGGACTCCTACAATGAGCAGTTCTTC.